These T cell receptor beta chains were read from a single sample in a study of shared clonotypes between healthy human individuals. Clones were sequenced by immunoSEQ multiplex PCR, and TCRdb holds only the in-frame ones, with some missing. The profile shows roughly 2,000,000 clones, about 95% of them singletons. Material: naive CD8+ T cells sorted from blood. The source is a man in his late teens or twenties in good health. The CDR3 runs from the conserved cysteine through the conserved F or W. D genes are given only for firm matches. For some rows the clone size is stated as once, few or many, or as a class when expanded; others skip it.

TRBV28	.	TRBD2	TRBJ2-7	TGTGCCAGCAGTTTTATGGTCGCGGGGGGTCCCGAGCAGTACTTC	CASSFMVAGGPEQYF
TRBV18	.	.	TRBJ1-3	TGTGCCAGCTCACCCGGGAGGAAGTACCTCTCTGGAAACACCATATATTTT	CASSPGRKYLSGNTIYF
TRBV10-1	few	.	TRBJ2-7	TGCGCCAGCAGCCTCGGGACGGGGCGGGAGCAGTACTTC	CASSLGTGREQYF
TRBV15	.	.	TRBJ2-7	TGTGCCACCAGTAGAACCGGGACTTCTTACTCCTACGAGCAGTACTTC	CATSRTGTSYSYEQYF
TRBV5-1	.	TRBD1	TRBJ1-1	TGCGCCAGCAGCGTAACACAGGGGTGGTGGAACACTGAAGCTTTCTTT	CASSVTQGWWNTEAFF
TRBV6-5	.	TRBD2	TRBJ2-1	TGTGCCAGCAGTTACTTGAGGGGAGGGAGGGCCAATGAGCAGTTCTTC	CASSYLRGGRANEQFF
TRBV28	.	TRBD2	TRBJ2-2	TGTGCCAGCAGTTCAAGACTAGCGGGAGGCCCCACCGGGGAGCTGTTTTTT	CASSSRLAGGPTGELFF
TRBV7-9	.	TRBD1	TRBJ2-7	TGTGCCAGCAGCTCCTACCAAGGGGACAGGGCGAACGAGCAGTACTTC	CASSSYQGDRANEQYF
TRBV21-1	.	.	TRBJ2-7	TGTGCCAGCAGCATCGACGAAGGGTCCAGCTCCTACGAGCAGTACTTC	CASSIDEGSSSYEQYF
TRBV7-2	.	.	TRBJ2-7	TGTGCCAGCAGCCCGCGGGACGGCTCCTACGAGCAGTACTTC	CASSPRDGSYEQYF
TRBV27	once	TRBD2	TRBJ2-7	TGTGCCAGCAGTCTGGGAGGGGTTAGCGAGCAGTACTTC	CASSLGGVSEQYF
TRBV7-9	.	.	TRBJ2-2	TGTGCCAGCAGCTTATATCTGCCCTCGGACACCGGGGAGCTGTTTTTT	CASSLYLPSDTGELFF
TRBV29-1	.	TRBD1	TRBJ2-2	TGCAGCGCGATTCCGAGGGGGCGAAGCACCGGGGAGCTGTTTTTT	CSAIPRGRSTGELFF
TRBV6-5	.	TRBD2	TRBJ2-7	TGTGCCAGCAGTTCCACTAGCGGGAGGGCCTTCGAGCAGTACTTC	CASSSTSGRAFEQYF
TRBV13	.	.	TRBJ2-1	TGTGCCAGCAGCTTAGATGAGCATGAGCAGTTCTTC	CASSLDEHEQFF
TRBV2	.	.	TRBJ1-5	TGTGCCAGCAGCAGGGGACCGTATCAGCCCCAGCATTTT	CASSRGPYQPQHF
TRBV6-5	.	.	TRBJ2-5	TGTGCCAGCAGTTACAGGGGGGAGACCCAGTACTTC	CASSYRGETQYF
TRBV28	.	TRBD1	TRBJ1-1	TGTGCCAGCCTCGACAGGGGAACTGAAGCTTTCTTT	CASLDRGTEAFF
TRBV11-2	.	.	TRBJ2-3	TGTGCCAGCAGCTTAGTCTGGTTGGGCACAGATACGCAGTATTTT	CASSLVWLGTDTQYF
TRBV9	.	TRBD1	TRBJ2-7	TGTGCCAGCAGCGTAGGTGGGACAGGGGCCTACGAGCAGTACTTC	CASSVGGTGAYEQYF
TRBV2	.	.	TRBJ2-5	TGTGCCAGCAGCCCCAGGTCAGCGGTTCGGGAGACCCAGTACTTC	CASSPRSAVRETQYF
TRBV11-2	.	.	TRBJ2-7	TGTGCCAGCGGGGGGCTCGAGCAGTACTTC	CASGGLEQYF
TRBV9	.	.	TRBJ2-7	TGTGCCAGCAGCCCACCGAGGGGAGGAAGCGAGCAGTACTTC	CASSPPRGGSEQYF
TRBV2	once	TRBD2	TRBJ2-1	TGTGCCAGCAGTGAAGGTAGCGGGAGCCATGAGCAGTTCTTC	CASSEGSGSHEQFF
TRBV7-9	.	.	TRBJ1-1	TGTGCCAGCAGTTATCAGGGGCGGTCCGCGTTCGCTGAAGCTTTCTTT	CASSYQGRSAFAEAFF
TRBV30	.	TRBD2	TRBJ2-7	TGTGCCTGGAGTTATGGGGGGGACTACGAGCAGTACTTC	CAWSYGGDYEQYF